The 31 T cell receptor beta chains presented below share a single source sample, sequenced in a study of regulatory T cells in long-lasting Graves disease. Building of the TCR beta libraries involved iRepertoire HTBI primers and Arm-PCR of CDR3 regions. TCRdb reprocessed the multiplex PCR reads with MiXCR, giving one entry per CDR3 protein. The top ten hold about 23% of the sample, which has roughly 420,000 distinct CDR3 sequences, about a sixth seen once. The time point is: newly diagnosed GD, antithyroid drugs for less than 3 months. PBMC-extracted RNA yielded the TCR library. This same sample was also part of a study on T cells in Graves' hyperthyroidism and ophthalmopathy.

The sample here was peripheral blood mononuclear cells (PBMCs), taken at new diagnosis, from a patient treated with antithyroid drugs. All receptors derive from a woman aged 18-29 years with Graves disease.

This clonotype was detected a few times. The chain recombines TRBV29-1 with TRBJ1-1; D gene uncertain. The CDR3 loop spans 11 amino acids. V lost 7 bases and J lost 2, with 8 bases in between. Germline loops: CDR1 SQVTM, CDR2 ANQGSEA. The CDR3 sequence: CSAVANTEAFF. CDR3 in DNA: TGCAGCGCTGTAGCAAACACTGAAGCTTTCTTT.

On this clonotype itself: Since a much larger clone is just one base distant, this may be a read error. The genes are TRBV11-2 and TRBJ2-1; D is perhaps TRBD2 (6 bases). V was cut by 2 bases and J by 1 base, with 15 bases left in between. The CDR3 consists of 17 residues. Germline V gene data show CDR1 as SGHAT and CDR2 as FQNNGV. CDR3 bases: TGTGCCAGCAGCTTAAGACGGGTCGCGGGGTCCTACAATGAGCAGTTCTTC. As protein: CASSLRRVAGSYNEQFF.

The chain uses TRBV27 and TRBJ2-1; D not certain. Germline CDR1 reads MNHEY; CDR2 reads SMNVEV (reference sequence). The CDR3 runs 12 residues. Trimming took off 2 bases at V and 7 bases at J, with 6 bases between the two ends. The chain's CDR3 is CASSLSENEQFF. CDR3 coding DNA: TGTGCCAGCAGTTTAAGCGAAAATGAGCAGTTCTTC.

The sample holds many counts of this clonotype. The V gene is TRBV15, the J gene TRBJ1-2; maybe TRBD1 (5 bases). The CDR3 has 16 residues. Trimming cost V 1 base and J 4 bases, with 16 bases left between them. Germline CDR1 and CDR2: LNHNV and YYDKDF (reference sequence). CDR3 sequence (DNA): TGTGCCACCAGCAGAGGAGGCACAGGTGCCCCCTATGGCTACACCTTC. Translated, it gives CATSRGGTGAPYGYTF.

This clonotype was observed many times. The chain employs TRBV12-3 or TRBV12-4 and TRBJ1-1; D unclear. The CDR3 runs 14 residues. Trimming stripped 5 bases from V and 8 bases from J, with 18 bases between. The CDR3 loop reads CASSPEAGRKEAFF. The CDR3 bases are TGTGCCAGCAGTCCAGAGGCAGGACGTAAAGAAGCTTTCTTT.

J is TRBJ2-3 and V is TRBV5-1; no clear D. Per the germline V gene, CDR1 is SGHRS and CDR2 is YFSETQ. The ends were cut back, 4 bases at V and 4 bases at J, with 16 bases in the middle. This CDR3 spans 15 amino acids. The CDR3 DNA follows: TGCGCCAGCAGCATGGATAACCCTGGGGCAGATACGCAGTATTTT. Its translation is CASSMDNPGADTQYF.

In this sample, this clonotype turned up many times. V usage is TRBV3-1 and J usage is TRBJ2-7, with D perhaps given as TRBD1 or TRBD2 (5 bases each). V lost 1 base, J lost 2 bases, and 6 bases lay in between. This CDR3 comprises 13 residues. Germline V gives CDR1 LGHDT, CDR2 YNNKEL (reference sequence). The CDR3 DNA is TGTGCCAGCAGCCAAGTGGGACCCTACGAGCAGTACTTC. Its protein product is CASSQVGPYEQYF.

This clonotype was observed at least ten times. The genes are TRBV28 and TRBJ2-3, with D possibly matching TRBD2 (6 bases). CDR1 and CDR2 from the germline V gene are MDHEN and SYDVKM. Between the trimmed V and J ends, which lost 5 bases and 5 bases, there was a span of 11 bases. The length of the CDR3 is 13 residues. Here the CDR3 reads CASSPTGVDTQYF. In nucleotides, the CDR3 is TGTGCCAGCAGTCCAACGGGGGTAGATACGCAGTATTTT.

The CDR3 loop is CASRRTSGRCSYNEQFF. The CDR3 DNA reads as TGTGCCAGCAGGCGGACTAGCGGGAGGTGTTCCTACAATGAGCAGTTCTTC. V is TRBV3-1 and J is TRBJ2-1; 14 positions agree with TRBD2. Germline V gives CDR1 LGHDT, CDR2 YNNKEL (reference sequence). Trimming removed 6 bases from V and 1 base from J; junction bases left unmatched: 5. CDR3 length: 17 residues.

The chain uses TRBV4-3 and TRBJ2-7; 7 bases match TRBD1. Germline CDR1 reads LGHNA; CDR2 reads YSLEER. V shed 2 bases and J 3 bases; nucleotides not matched to a gene: 7. This CDR3 region has 15 residues. This chain's CDR3 is CASSQLTGDGYEQYF. The CDR3 DNA sequence: TGCGCCAGCAGCCAACTCACAGGGGACGGCTACGAGCAGTACTTC.

The chain carries TRBV19 and TRBJ2-7, with 8 bases fitting TRBD2. There are 16 residues in the CDR3. CDR1 and CDR2 (germline): LNHDA, SQIVND (reference sequence). After removal of 4 bases from V and 5 bases from J, the junction contained 13 bases not matched to a gene. The DNA of the CDR3 is TGTGCCAGTAGTACGCCGAGGGGACTAGGGGTCAACGAGCAGTACTTC. Protein: CASSTPRGLGVNEQYF.

There are many counts of this clonotype. The rearrangement links TRBV28 to TRBJ2-5; 9 bases agree with TRBD2. Germline-derived CDR1 and CDR2 are MDHEN and SYDVKM. This CDR3 spans 15 amino acids. J lost 5 bases, V lost 2 bases, and 6 bases had no gene match. CDR3 nucleotides: TGTGCCAGCAGTTTAGCGGGAGGGCTCGGTGAGACCCAGTACTTC. Residues: CASSLAGGLGETQYF.

Details on this clonotype: Since a far larger clone is one base different, this is likely a read error. The chain uses TRBV7-8 and TRBJ2-7; 8 nucleotides line up with TRBD1. Germline CDR1 is SGHVS and CDR2 is FQNEAQ. The CDR3 has 16 residues. With V trimmed by 2 bases and J by 7 bases, 13 bases remained unmatched. The CDR3 region has the DNA TGTGCCAGCAGCTTAAGCAGGGGGCGAGTTCACAATGAGCAGTACTTC. This encodes CASSLSRGRVHNEQYF.

This chain uses TRBV7-9 with TRBJ2-3, with a possible D match to TRBD2 (5 bases). The CDR3 has 15 residues. The V end was cut by 5 bases, the J end by 0 bases, with 12 bases between. Looked up from germline, CDR1 is SEHNR and CDR2 is FQNEAQ (reference sequence). The CDR3 DNA sequence: TGTGCCAGCAGCCCTCCCGGGGTGAGCACAGATACGCAGTATTTT. This encodes CASSPPGVSTDTQYF.

With regard to this clonotype: Relative to the germline gene, one junction end is altered; a read error may explain this. CDR3 amino acids: CASSRDGLYSSPLHF. The CDR3 nucleotides are TGCGCCAGCAGCCGAGACGGACTCTATAGTTCACCCCTCCACTTT. The rearrangement links TRBV4-1 to TRBJ1-6; D remains unclear. CDR1 and CDR2 (germline): MGHRA, YSYEKL. The CDR3 has 15 amino acids.

A word on this clonotype: This may stem from a read error, because a much larger clone lies one nucleotide away. The chain joins TRBV12-3 or TRBV12-4 to TRBJ2-1, with D uncertain. This CDR3 has 16 amino acids. CDR3 DNA: TGTGCCAGCAGTTTAGTTCGCGCGGTCTCCTACGATGAGCAGTTCTTC. Translated, it gives CASSLVRAVSYDEQFF.

This clonotype was counted a few times. This chain connects TRBV6-1 to TRBJ1-5; D remains unclear. CDR3 length: 14 amino acids. Germline V gives CDR1 MNHNS, CDR2 SASEGT. Trimming cost V 6 bases and J 1 base, with 10 bases left between them. The CDR3 bases are TGTGCCAGCAGCGAAACCTGGAGCAATCAGCCCCAGCATTTT. This sequence encodes CASSETWSNQPQHF.

V gene TRBV4-1 combines with J gene TRBJ2-1; unclear D gene. The CDR3 runs to 16 residues. From germline, CDR1 is MGHRA and CDR2 YSYEKL. V lost 2 bases and J lost 3, with 14 bases in between. The CDR3 sequence: CASSQTLRQVYNEQFF. Written as DNA, the CDR3 is TGCGCCAGCAGCCAAACTCTTAGACAAGTCTACAATGAGCAGTTCTTC.

To note about this clonotype: Given a much more abundant clone one base away, this may be a read error. J is TRBJ2-5 and V is TRBV12-3 or TRBV12-4; D might be TRBD2 (5 bases). The CDR3 totals 14 residues. The DNA for the CDR3 is TGTACCAGCAGTTTTCGGCGGGACCAAGAGACCCAGTACTTC. It translates to CTSSFRRDQETQYF.

This chain joins TRBV15 and TRBJ2-5; 7 bases align to TRBD1. Trimming removed 3 bases from V and 2 bases from J; junction bases left unmatched: 12. CDR1 and CDR2 (germline): LNHNV, YYDKDF (reference sequence). There are 17 residues in the CDR3. The CDR3 spells CATSSLLQGWGQETQYF. CDR3 DNA sequence: TGTGCCACCAGCAGCCTCCTACAGGGGTGGGGGCAAGAGACCCAGTACTTC.

This clonotype was detected a few times. The rearrangement links TRBV7-2 to TRBJ1-5; 7 bases match TRBD1. There are 17 residues in the CDR3. V dropped 2 bases and J dropped 0; count of bases not matched to a gene: 7. Germline-derived CDR1 and CDR2 are SGHTA and FQGNSA. The chain's CDR3 is CASSLLGQMISNQPQHF. CDR3 nucleotides: TGTGCCAGCAGCTTATTGGGACAGATGATTAGCAATCAGCCCCAGCATTTT.

The J gene is TRBJ1-1, the V gene TRBV7-9; D unclear. Germline loops: CDR1 SEHNR, CDR2 FQNEAQ (reference sequence). The germline V and J ends were trimmed by 1 base and 7 bases, with 10 bases remaining between them. The CDR3 has 13 residues. The CDR3 loop is CASSLGPGDEAFF. The CDR3 nucleotides are TGTGCCAGCAGCTTAGGACCCGGGGATGAAGCTTTCTTT.

The chain couples TRBV5-4 to TRBJ2-5; weak D call: TRBD1 (6 bases). V was pared by 4 bases and J by 3 bases, with 22 bases between. Germline lookup yields CDR1 SGHNT and CDR2 YYREEE (reference sequence). This CDR3 spans 17 amino acids. The CDR3 loop reads CASSLTGHGTVKETQYF. The CDR3 region has the DNA TGTGCCAGCAGCCTTACGGGACATGGAACCGTTAAAGAGACCCAGTACTTC. The full variable domain, rest sourced from reference TRBV5-4 and TRBJ2-5, is ETGVTQSPTHLIKTRGQQVTLRCSSQSGHNTVSWYQQALGQGPQFIFQYYREEENGRGNFPPRFSGLQFPNYSSELNVNALELDDSALYLCASSLTGHGTVKETQYFGPGTRLLVL.

V usage is TRBV28 and J usage is TRBJ1-1; the D is unclear. The V end lost 5 bases, the J end lost 6 bases, and 7 bases lay between the germline ends. Germline values: CDR1 MDHEN, CDR2 SYDVKM. This CDR3 spans 11 amino acids. CDR3 residues: CASSPGAEAFF. DNA of the CDR3: TGTGCCAGCAGTCCGGGAGCTGAAGCTTTCTTT.

J is TRBJ2-3 and V is TRBV20-1, with 13 bases matching TRBD2. J gave up 4 bases and V 3 bases, and 7 bases lay outside the gene matches. Germline values: CDR1 DFQATT, CDR2 SNEGSKA (reference sequence). The CDR3 has 16 residues. For the CDR3, the DNA is TGCAGTGCTAGCCCAACTAGCGGGAGGGGATCAGATACGCAGTATTTT. This sequence encodes CSASPTSGRGSDTQYF.

This clonotype was picked up many times. The rearrangement uses TRBV5-4 and TRBJ2-3; 9 bases map to TRBD2. This CDR3 spans 14 amino acids. Trimming cost V 4 bases and J 5 bases; bases outside gene matches: 5. CDR1 is SGHNT, CDR2 YYREEE, per germline (reference sequence). The CDR3 here is CASSQGLAGDTQYF. CDR3 sequence (DNA): TGTGCCAGCAGCCAGGGACTAGCTGGAGATACGCAGTATTTT. The full variable domain, rest sourced from reference TRBV5-4 and TRBJ2-3, is ETGVTQSPTHLIKTRGQQVTLRCSSQSGHNTVSWYQQALGQGPQFIFQYYREEENGRGNFPPRFSGLQFPNYSSELNVNALELDDSALYLCASSQGLAGDTQYFGPGTRLTVL.

There are many counts of this clonotype. The V and J genes are TRBV11-2 and TRBJ1-1, with a weak D call TRBD1 (5 bases). This CDR3 comprises 13 residues. V lost 0 bases to trimming and J lost 5 bases, with 7 bases between them. Germline CDR1 is SGHAT and CDR2 is FQNNGV. As DNA, the CDR3 is TGTGCCAGCAGCTTAGACCAGGGAACTGAAGCTTTCTTT. This gives the protein CASSLDQGTEAFF.

V is TRBV20-1 and J is TRBJ1-2; 8 bases are shared with TRBD1. V lost 0 bases and J lost 5; bases outside the gene matches: 17. The CDR3 is 18 residues long. Germline CDR1 and CDR2: DFQATT and SNEGSKA (reference sequence). This CDR3 is CSARDPGRGRTFGYGYTF. The CDR3 nucleotides are TGCAGTGCTAGAGATCCCGGCAGGGGGCGCACCTTTGGGTATGGCTACACCTTC.

This clonotype was detected ten times or more. The genes are TRBV18 and TRBJ1-1, with TRBD1 as a possible D gene (5 bases). V was clipped by 3 bases and J by 3 bases, with 14 bases between them. The CDR3 is made up of 15 amino acids. CDR1 is KGHSH, CDR2 LQKENI, per germline. The CDR3 coding sequence is TGTGCCAGCTCACCTGGGCAGGGCCCGGACACTGAAGCTTTCTTT. This encodes CASSPGQGPDTEAFF.

This clonotype has a count of ten or more. A single base separates this from a much larger clone, so it may be a read error. The gene calls are TRBV2 and TRBJ2-7, with TRBD1 matching over 7 bases. With 6 bases clipped from V and 3 bases from J, the junction kept 2 bases outside the gene matches. The CDR3 length is 12 residues. Germline V lookup: CDR1 SNHLY, CDR2 FYNNEI. The CDR3 region has the DNA TGTGCCAGCAGACGACAGGGCTACGAGCAGTACTTC. Encoded protein: CASRRQGYEQYF.

This clonotype was recorded at least ten times. The chain couples TRBV3-1 to TRBJ2-1; the match to TRBD2 covers 11 bases. This CDR3 contains 15 residues. Germline V CDR1 and CDR2: LGHDT, YNNKEL (reference sequence). V shed 4 bases, J shed 9 bases, and the junction held 8 bases outside the gene matches. The CDR3 is CASSPTSGRTAEQFF. The CDR3 bases are TGTGCCAGCAGCCCAACTAGCGGGAGAACTGCTGAGCAGTTCTTC.